A selection of T cell receptor beta chains follows, all from one sample in a study of beta chain features in type 1 diabetes. The repertoire was sequenced with immunoSEQ multiplex PCR; TCRdb's copy has only in-frame clones and lacks some. Altogether about 170,000 clones are present, roughly 8% being singletons, with the ten largest covering around 0.5%. The sequencing sample was made of central memory CD4+ T cells from blood. Receptors were obtained from a man aged 18-30 years with type 1 diabetes. The CDR3 runs from the conserved cysteine through the conserved F or W. A D gene is named only where the DNA matches it firmly. Clone size appears in some rows only: once, few, many, or a class for an expanded clone.

NA | TRBJ1-1 | NA | TRBV28 | CASSDHKNTEAFF | TGTGCCAGCAGTGATCACAAGAACACTGAAGCTTTCTTT
NA | TRBJ1-2 | NA | TRBV28 | CASREAGSFNYGYTF | TGTGCCAGCAGAGAAGCTGGGAGTTTTAACTATGGCTACACCTTC
NA | TRBJ1-2 | few | TRBV2 | CASSVEMTFGSGYTF | TGTGCCAGCAGTGTTGAAATGACTTTCGGTAGTGGCTACACCTTC
TRBD2 | TRBJ2-7 | NA | TRBV19 | CASSRTSGSSYEQYF | TGTGCCAGTAGTAGGACTAGCGGAAGCTCCTACGAGCAGTACTTC
TRBD1 | TRBJ2-6 | NA | TRBV28 | CATRTGGSSGANVLTF | TGTGCCACCCGGACAGGGGGGTCCTCTGGGGCCAACGTCCTGACTTTC
NA | TRBJ1-1 | NA | TRBV6-5 | CASSHRAEAFF | TGTGCCAGCAGTCACAGGGCTGAAGCTTTCTTT
NA | TRBJ1-6 | NA | TRBV7-2 | CASSLSGYNSPLHF | TGTGCCAGCAGCTTATCCGGGTATAATTCACCCCTCCACTTT
NA | TRBJ2-5 | few | TRBV7-2 | CASSYRPGAGETQYF | TGTGCCAGCAGCTACCGCCCTGGGGCCGGGGAGACCCAGTACTTC
TRBD2 | TRBJ2-1 | few | TRBV6-5 | CASSYSHGGGGEQFF | TGTGCCAGCAGTTACTCTCATGGTGGCGGGGGTGAGCAGTTCTTC
TRBD1 | TRBJ1-2 | few | TRBV29-1 | CSVEGRGRSYGYTF | TGCAGCGTTGAAGGGAGGGGGCGCAGCTATGGCTACACCTTC
NA | TRBJ1-5 | NA | TRBV2 | CASSVGGAGQPQHF | TGTGCCAGCAGCGTTGGGGGTGCGGGGCAGCCCCAGCATTTT
TRBD2 | TRBJ2-6 | many | TRBV10-3 | CAISESRTSGGANVLTF | TGTGCCATCAGTGAGTCACGTACTAGCGGGGGGGCCAACGTCCTGACTTTC
NA | TRBJ2-1 | NA | TRBV9 | CASSGTGIGEQFF | TGTGCCAGCAGCGGTACAGGAATAGGAGAGCAGTTCTTC
TRBD1 | TRBJ2-1 | few | TRBV6-6 | CASSRGTGGEQFF | TGTGCCAGCAGTCGCGGGACAGGGGGTGAGCAGTTCTTC
NA | TRBJ1-2 | few | TRBV2 | CASRDRSKGLAGGYTF | TGTGCCAGCAGAGACAGAAGCAAGGGATTAGCGGGTGGCTACACCTTC
NA | TRBJ2-1 | NA | TRBV4-2 | CASSLGLTGAYNEQFF | TGTGCCAGCAGCTTGGGGTTAACAGGAGCCTACAATGAGCAGTTCTTC
TRBD2 | TRBJ2-7 | few | TRBV7-9 | CASTAGGGEQYF | TGTGCCAGCACAGCGGGAGGCGGCGAGCAGTACTTC
TRBD1 | TRBJ1-2 | few | TRBV28 | CASSFRIGDRTFNYGYTF | TGTGCCAGCAGTTTCCGAATCGGGGACAGGACCTTTAACTATGGCTACACCTTC
NA | TRBJ1-2 | few | TRBV14 | CASSQAITGLTNYGYTF | TGTGCCAGCAGCCAAGCGATCACAGGGCTAACTAACTATGGCTACACCTTC
NA | TRBJ1-1 | few | TRBV5-1 | CASSLRPQGEAFF | TGCGCCAGCAGCTTGCGACCCCAGGGTGAAGCTTTCTTT
NA | TRBJ2-1 | few | TRBV19 | CASSMPPSKEQFF | TGTGCCAGTAGTATGCCCCCATCTAAAGAGCAGTTCTTC
NA | TRBJ2-4 | NA | TRBV18 | CASSPPDINIQYF | TGTGCCAGCTCACCACCTGACATAAACATTCAGTACTTC
TRBD2 | TRBJ2-3 | few | TRBV9 | CASSVVSGSWDTQYF | TGTGCCAGCAGCGTAGTTAGCGGGAGCTGGGATACGCAGTATTTT
TRBD2 | TRBJ2-3 | few | TRBV7-2 | CASSLVARGGSDTQYF | TGTGCCAGCAGCTTAGTGGCGCGGGGGGGCTCGGATACGCAGTATTTT
TRBD2 | TRBJ2-7 | few | TRBV18 | CASSPGGGGYEQYF | TGTGCCAGCTCACCGGGGGGGGGAGGCTACGAGCAGTACTTC
NA | TRBJ1-2 | few | TRBV7-8 | CASSQRQFLYGYTF | TGTGCCAGCAGCCAAAGACAGTTCCTCTATGGCTACACCTTC
TRBD2 | TRBJ2-1 | many | TRBV4-3 | CASSQDYRGGLEQFF | TGCGCCAGCAGCCAAGACTACCGGGGGGGCCTTGAGCAGTTCTTC
NA | TRBJ1-1 | NA | TRBV11-2 | CASSLAGFTDTEAFF | TGTGCCAGCAGCTTAGCAGGGTTCACGGACACTGAAGCTTTCTTT
NA | TRBJ1-5 | many | TRBV23-1 | CASSPSGWGRGSNQPQHF | TGCGCCAGCAGTCCTTCGGGTTGGGGGCGCGGAAGCAATCAGCCCCAGCATTTT
NA | TRBJ1-5 | NA | TRBV2 | CASRLPGDYSNQPQHF | TGTGCCAGCAGGCTACCAGGGGATTATAGCAATCAGCCCCAGCATTTT
NA | TRBJ2-7 | NA | TRBV9 | CACSAGLSGITYEQYF | NA
NA | TRBJ2-7 | NA | TRBV10-3 | CAISAPQVSYEQYF | TGTGCCATCAGTGCCCCCCAGGTATCCTACGAGCAGTACTTC
NA | TRBJ1-2 | NA | TRBV28 | CASSRSRVYGYTF | TGTGCCAGCAGTCGTTCCAGGGTGTATGGCTACACCTTC
NA | TRBJ1-2 | NA | TRBV7-2 | CASSLGGSIRDYGYTF | TGTGCCAGCAGCTTAGGTGGGTCAATCCGGGACTATGGCTACACCTTC
NA | TRBJ1-6 | NA | TRBV30 | CAWSVGQGGGSPLHF | TGTGCCTGGAGTGTCGGGCAGGGCGGCGGTTCACCCCTCCACTTT
TRBD1 | TRBJ1-5 | NA | TRBV6-5 | CASSTTGEGNQPQHF | TGTGCCAGCAGTACTACAGGGGAGGGCAATCAGCCCCAGCATTTT
TRBD1 | TRBJ1-5 | once | TRBV30 | CAWSSTGGRQPQHF | TGTGCCTGGAGTTCGACAGGGGGAAGACAGCCCCAGCATTTT